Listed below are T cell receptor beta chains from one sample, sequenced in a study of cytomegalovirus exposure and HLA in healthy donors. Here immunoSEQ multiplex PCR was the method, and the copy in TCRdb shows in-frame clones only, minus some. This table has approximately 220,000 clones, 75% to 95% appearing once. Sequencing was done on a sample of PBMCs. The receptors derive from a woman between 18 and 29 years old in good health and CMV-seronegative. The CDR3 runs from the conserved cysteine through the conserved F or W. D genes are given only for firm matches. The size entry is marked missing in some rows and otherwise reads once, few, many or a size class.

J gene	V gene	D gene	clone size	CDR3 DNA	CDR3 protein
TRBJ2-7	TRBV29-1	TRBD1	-	TGCAGCGTGGAAGACAGGGGTCATTACGAGCAGTACTTC	CSVEDRGHYEQYF
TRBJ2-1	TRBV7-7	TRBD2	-	TGTGCCGGCAGCTTAGAGCGGGACTCCTACAATGAGCAGTTCTTC	CAGSLERDSYNEQFF
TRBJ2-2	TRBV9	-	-	TGTGCCAGCAGCGTAGCGGGGACTCCGAGGACTGGGGAGCTGTTTTTT	CASSVAGTPRTGELFF
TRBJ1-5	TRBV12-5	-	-	TGTGCTAGTGGTTTGGTGGGGGACTTTCATAGCAATCAGCCCCAGCATTTT	CASGLVGDFHSNQPQHF
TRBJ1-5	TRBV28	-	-	TGTGCCAGCAGAACTAATCAGCCCCAGCATTTT	CASRTNQPQHF
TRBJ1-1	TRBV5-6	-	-	TGTGCCAGCAGCTTGATGAGGACTGAAGCTTTCTTT	CASSLMRTEAFF
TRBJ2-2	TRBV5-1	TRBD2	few	TGCGCCAGCAGCTTGGAACTAGCGTCAAAGGGGGAGCTGTTTTTT	CASSLELASKGELFF
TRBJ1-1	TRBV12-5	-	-	TGTGCTAGTGGCACCCACCACGGAGCTTTCTTT	CASGTHHGAFF
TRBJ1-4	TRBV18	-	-	TGTGCCAGCTCACCTAACGGGAGAACAACTAATGAAAAACTGTTTTTT	CASSPNGRTTNEKLFF
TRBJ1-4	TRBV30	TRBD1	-	TGTGCCTGGGGGACAGGCGTGAATGAAAAACTGTTTTTT	CAWGTGVNEKLFF
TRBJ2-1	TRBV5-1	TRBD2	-	TGCGCCAGCAGCTTGGAGGCTAGCGGGAGTCTACCCTACAATGAGCAGTTCTTC	CASSLEASGSLPYNEQFF
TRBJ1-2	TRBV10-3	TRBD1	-	TGTGCCATCAGTTATGACAGGGCTTATGGCTACACCTTC	CAISYDRAYGYTF
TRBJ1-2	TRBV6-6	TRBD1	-	TGTGCCAGCCAGCTTGACAGGGGAGATGGCTACACCTTC	CASQLDRGDGYTF
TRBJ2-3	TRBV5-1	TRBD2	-	TGCGCCAGCAGCCCGGGACTAGCGGGAGAAGCAGATACGCAGTATTTT	CASSPGLAGEADTQYF
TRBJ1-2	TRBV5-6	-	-	TGTGCCAGCAGCTTCCGGCCAGGGTCTAGCTATGGCTACACCTTC	CASSFRPGSSYGYTF
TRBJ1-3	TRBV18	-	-	TGTGCCAGCTCACCGGGGAGCTCTGGAAACACCATATATTTT	CASSPGSSGNTIYF
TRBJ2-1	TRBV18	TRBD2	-	TGTGCCAGCTCACCACGCGGGCTAGCGGGAGTCTCCTACAATGAGCAGTTCTTC	CASSPRGLAGVSYNEQFF
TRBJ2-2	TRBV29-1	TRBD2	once	TGCAGCGTCCCCGGGGGGGGAACGAACACCGGGGAGCTGTTTTTT	CSVPGGGTNTGELFF
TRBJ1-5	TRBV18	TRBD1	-	TGTGCCAGCTCACCGTCCTTCCTAGGACAGGGGGCAAATCAGCCCCAGCATTTT	CASSPSFLGQGANQPQHF
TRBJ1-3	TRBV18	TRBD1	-	TGTGCCAGCTCACCCGGGACAGGGGAAGAAGTGGACACCATATATTTT	CASSPGTGEEVDTIYF
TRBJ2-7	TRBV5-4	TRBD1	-	TGTGCCAGCAGCTTGGACAGGGGATCCACCTACGAGCAGTACTTC	CASSLDRGSTYEQYF
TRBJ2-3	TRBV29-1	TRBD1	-	TGCAGCGTAACTCCCCAGGTCCAGGGGGCGTCGGATACGCAGTATTTT	CSVTPQVQGASDTQYF
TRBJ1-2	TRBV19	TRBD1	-	TGTGCCAGTAGCGTATTACCGGGACAGAGCCTTCCCGGGGACGGCTACACCTTC	CASSVLPGQSLPGDGYTF
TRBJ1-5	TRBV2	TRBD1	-	TGTGCCAGCAGTGAGGGACAGGGGGCAATAGTCAATCAGCCCCAGCATTTT	CASSEGQGAIVNQPQHF
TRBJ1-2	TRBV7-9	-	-	TGTGCCAGCAGCTTAACCCTAGGGGGGGCTTATGGCTACACCTTC	CASSLTLGGAYGYTF
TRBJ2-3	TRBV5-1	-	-	TGCGCCAGCAGCTTGAATGCGGTTAGCACAGATACGCAGTATTTT	CASSLNAVSTDTQYF
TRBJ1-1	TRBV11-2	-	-	TGTGCCAGCAGCCCAGTGGGGGGTCTGAACACTGAAGCTTTCTTT	CASSPVGGLNTEAFF
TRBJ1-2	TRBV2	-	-	TGTGCCAGCGTCGCAGGGTCGGGCTATGGCTACACCTTC	CASVAGSGYGYTF
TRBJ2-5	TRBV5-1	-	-	TGCGCCAGCAGCTTTGGGGGCGGAGAGACCCAGTACTTC	CASSFGGGETQYF
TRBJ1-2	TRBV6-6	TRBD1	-	TGTGCCATCCTCCAGGGGGCCTATGGCTACACCTTC	CAILQGAYGYTF
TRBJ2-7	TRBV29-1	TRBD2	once	TGCAGCGTTGAAGGGACTGCGGGGGGGTCCTTTGGTGGAGAGCAGTACTTC	CSVEGTAGGSFGGEQYF
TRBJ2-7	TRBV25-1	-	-	TGTGCCAGCAGAAGAGATCCCTACGAGCAGTACTTC	CASRRDPYEQYF
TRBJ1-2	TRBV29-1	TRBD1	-	TGCAGCGTTGAAGATCAGGCAGGGGGTAACTATGGCTACACCTTC	CSVEDQAGGNYGYTF
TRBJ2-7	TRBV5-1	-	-	TGCGCCAGCAAGGAAACAGGGTCAGACGAGCAGTACTTC	CASKETGSDEQYF